This is a list of T cell receptor beta chains from one sample in a study of T cell responses to AZD1222 COVID-19 vaccine. The table came from immunoSEQ multiplex PCR; TCRdb's copy has only in-frame clones and leaves some out. Here the sample spans around 120,000 clones, about 90% being singletons. The sample here was peripheral blood, taken on day 0 of AZD1222 vaccination. Every receptor here comes from an adult in good health. The CDR3 runs from the conserved cysteine through the conserved F or W. Fields, in order: J gene, V gene, D gene, CDR3 length, clone size, CDR3 DNA, CDR3 protein. A D gene is named only where the DNA matches it firmly. Expanded clones are given a class, and other clones once, few, many or no size at all.

TRBJ2-7 | TRBV18 | NA | 14 | NA | TGTGCCAGCTCACCGTCCGCGGAGACCTACGAGCAGTACTTC | CASSPSAETYEQYF
TRBJ2-7 | TRBV29-1 | NA | 13 | NA | TGCAGCGTTGTCCAGCGGTCAGGGTCCGAGCAGTACTTC | CSVVQRSGSEQYF
TRBJ1-4 | TRBV9 | TRBD1 | 16 | NA | TGTGCCAGCAGCCCCAGACAGGGTGCGACTAATGAAAAACTGTTTTTT | CASSPRQGATNEKLFF
TRBJ2-5 | TRBV6-1 | NA | 13 | NA | TGTGCCAGCAGTGATCAGAGGGAAGAGACCCAGTACTTC | CASSDQREETQYF
TRBJ2-5 | TRBV5-1 | NA | 13 | NA | TGCGCCAGCAGGGGGTCCAGGGAGGAGACCCAGTACTTC | CASRGSREETQYF
TRBJ2-2 | TRBV7-2 | NA | 12 | NA | TGTGCCAGCAGCTTCATCGCCGGGGAGCTGTTTTTT | CASSFIAGELFF
TRBJ1-6 | TRBV2 | NA | 14 | NA | TGTGCCAGCAACTTTCAGGGATGGATTTCACCCCTCCACTTT | CASNFQGWISPLHF
TRBJ2-1 | TRBV5-8 | NA | 15 | NA | TGTGCCAGCAGCTTGGGGCTAGCGAGCTACAATGAGCAGTTCTTC | CASSLGLASYNEQFF
TRBJ1-5 | TRBV2 | NA | 14 | NA | TGTGCCAGCAGTGAGAGTCAGGTTAATCAGCCCCAGCATTTT | CASSESQVNQPQHF
TRBJ1-6 | TRBV28 | TRBD1 | 13 | NA | TGTGCCAGCAGGGGACAGGGGGTTCAACCCCTCCACTTT | CASRGQGVQPLHF
TRBJ1-3 | TRBV6-1 | NA | 15 | once | TGTGCCAGCAGTGAATTTGGGAGGTTGGAGGACACCATATATTTT | CASSEFGRLEDTIYF
TRBJ1-2 | TRBV19 | NA | 12 | few | TGTGCCAGTAGTATCCTCAGGGGCGGCTACACCTTC | CASSILRGGYTF
TRBJ1-6 | TRBV5-5 | TRBD1 | 15 | NA | TGTGCCAGCAGCACGGACAGGGCGGTCTATTCACCCCTCCACTTT | CASSTDRAVYSPLHF
TRBJ1-3 | TRBV6-5 | TRBD1 | 15 | NA | TGTGCCAGCAGGCGACAGGGTATTACTGGAAACACCATATATTTT | CASRRQGITGNTIYF
TRBJ2-2 | TRBV5-6 | TRBD1 | 18 | NA | TGTGCCAGCAGCTTGTTCAATTCTGGGACAGGGGGGGCCGGGGAGCTGTTTTTT | CASSLFNSGTGGAGELFF
TRBJ1-2 | TRBV28 | NA | 14 | NA | TGTGCCAGCAGTTTATCCGAACGGAACTATGGCTACACCTTC | CASSLSERNYGYTF
TRBJ2-7 | TRBV30 | TRBD1 | 14 | NA | TGTGCCTGGAGTTATCCGGGACAGGGTTACGAGCAGTACTTC | CAWSYPGQGYEQYF
TRBJ1-4 | TRBV5-1 | NA | 14 | NA | TGCGCCAGCAGGGAAATCCAGGGGAATGAAAAACTGTTTTTT | CASREIQGNEKLFF
TRBJ1-5 | TRBV19 | TRBD1 | 15 | once | TGTGCCAGTAGTATAGAGGGGACAGGGAATCAGCCCCAGCATTTT | CASSIEGTGNQPQHF
TRBJ2-3 | TRBV30 | TRBD2 | 13 | NA | TGTGCCTTCCGACTAGCGGGAGTGGATACGCAGTATTTT | CAFRLAGVDTQYF
TRBJ2-1 | TRBV28 | NA | 16 | NA | TGTGCCAGCGGGGTATTATCAGGGAGCTCCTACAATGAGCAGTTCTTC | CASGVLSGSSYNEQFF
TRBJ1-2 | TRBV15 | NA | 15 | NA | TGTGCCACCAGCAGAATGGGGGACTTGATCTATGGCTACACCTTC | CATSRMGDLIYGYTF
TRBJ2-4 | TRBV6-2/TRBV6-3 | NA | 15 | NA | TGTGCCAGCAGCTCCGAGGGTAGTACCAAAAACATTCAGTACTTC | CASSSEGSTKNIQYF
TRBJ1-5 | TRBV7-9 | NA | 15 | NA | TGTGCCAGCAGCTTAGGTCGGATTAACAATCAGCCCCAGCATTTT | CASSLGRINNQPQHF
TRBJ2-1 | TRBV2 | TRBD1 | 15 | once | TGTGCCAGCAGTGAGGGACAGCAATTCTACAATGAGCAGTTCTTC | CASSEGQQFYNEQFF
TRBJ1-3 | TRBV7-2 | NA | 19 | NA | TGTGCCAGCAGCTTAGTTGTGAGTGCGTTCAGTAGCTCTGGAAACACCATATATTTT | CASSLVVSAFSSSGNTIYF
TRBJ2-7 | TRBV28 | TRBD1 | 17 | NA | TGTGCCAGCAGCACACGACAGGGGGTTCTACTTACCTACGAGCAGTACTTC | CASSTRQGVLLTYEQYF
TRBJ1-2 | TRBV6-6 | TRBD1 | 14 | NA | TGTGCCAGCAGTTGGGGAACAGGGGTTTATGGCTACACCTTC | CASSWGTGVYGYTF
TRBJ2-5 | TRBV18 | TRBD1 | 15 | once | TGTGCCAGCTCACCCCTACCGTCAGGGGGAGAGACCCAGTACTTC | CASSPLPSGGETQYF
TRBJ2-4 | TRBV19 | NA | 13 | NA | TGTGCCATCCTGCTGGAGGCCAAAAACATTCAGTACTTC | CAILLEAKNIQYF
TRBJ1-4 | TRBV24-1 | NA | 15 | NA | TGTGCCACCAGTGATGGACAGTCCCCTTTGGAAAAACTGTTTTTT | CATSDGQSPLEKLFF
TRBJ2-7 | TRBV7-2 | NA | 13 | NA | TGTGCCAGCAGCTTAGCCCCCCGCTACGAGCAGTACTTC | CASSLAPRYEQYF
TRBJ2-1 | TRBV24-1 | NA | 11 | NA | TGTGCCACCAGTCCGGGACACGAGCAGTTCTTC | CATSPGHEQFF
TRBJ2-3 | TRBV9 | TRBD1 | 14 | few | TGTGCCAGCAGCGCGACAGGGAAGCAAGATACGCAGTATTTT | CASSATGKQDTQYF
TRBJ2-3 | TRBV7-2 | TRBD1 | 15 | NA | TGTGCCAGCAGCTCCGGACAGGGTGAATCAGATACGCAGTATTTT | CASSSGQGESDTQYF
TRBJ2-6 | TRBV29-1 | NA | 18 | NA | TGCAGCGTTGAAGATCTTCGCGGTGGGGGAGCTGGGGCCAACGTCCTGACTTTC | CSVEDLRGGGAGANVLTF
TRBJ1-5 | TRBV18 | NA | 13 | NA | TGTGCCAGCTCACCAGGAGGGCGTCAGCCCCAGCATTTT | CASSPGGRQPQHF
TRBJ2-3 | TRBV6-1 | NA | 14 | NA | TGTGCCAGCAGTGAAGCTGGTGAGGGAGATACGCAGTATTTT | CASSEAGEGDTQYF
TRBJ2-7 | TRBV9 | NA | 13 | once | TGTGCCAGCAGCGTAGACGGGGCCTACGAGCAGTACTTC | CASSVDGAYEQYF
TRBJ2-2 | TRBV14 | TRBD1 | 20 | NA | TGTGCCAGCAGCCAAGGGGTTCGGCGACAGGGTGGATTTTTAACCGGGGAGCTGTTTTTT | CASSQGVRRQGGFLTGELFF
TRBJ2-3 | TRBV23-1 | NA | 10 | NA | TGCGCCAGCAGGAAGGAGGGGCAGTATTTT | CASRKEGQYF
TRBJ2-3 | TRBV3-1/TRBV3-2 | NA | 12 | NA | TGTGCCAGCAGCTCAGGCACAGATACGCAGTATTTT | CASSSGTDTQYF
TRBJ2-1 | TRBV5-1 | NA | 14 | once | TGCGCCAGCAGCGCCGGGACTCCTACGCTTGAGCAGTTCTTC | CASSAGTPTLEQFF
TRBJ2-1 | TRBV6-4 | TRBD2 | 15 | few | TGTGCCAGCAGTGACTCGACTAGCGGGAGCAATGAGCAGTTCTTC | CASSDSTSGSNEQFF
TRBJ1-5 | TRBV5-1 | TRBD1 | 18 | NA | TGCGCCAGCAGCTTAGAGCCCCGGGACAGGGGAAGCAATCAGCCCCAGCATTTT | CASSLEPRDRGSNQPQHF
TRBJ2-3 | TRBV5-4 | NA | 13 | NA | TGTGCCAGCAGCTTGTCCCGCTCAGATACGCAGTATTTT | CASSLSRSDTQYF
TRBJ1-5 | TRBV9 | TRBD1 | 14 | NA | TGTGCCAGCAGCGTCGGGACAGCCAATCAGCCCCAGCATTTT | CASSVGTANQPQHF
TRBJ1-4 | TRBV7-2 | NA | 11 | once | TGTGCCAGCAGCGCGGGTGGAAAACTGTTTTTT | CASSAGGKLFF
TRBJ1-2 | TRBV10-3 | NA | 13 | NA | TGTGCCATCAGTGAGTCTGCCAAGGGGGGCTACACCTTC | CAISESAKGGYTF